These 26 T cell receptor beta chains were sequenced from one sample in a study of shared clonotypes between healthy human individuals. Assay used: immunoSEQ multiplex PCR; TCRdb lists only in-frame clones, some missing. The data contain about 640,000 clones, more than 70% of them singletons. What was sequenced was memory CD4+ T cells sorted from blood. Subset here: CD45RA-negative fraction. These receptors were obtained from a woman between 25 and 40 years old in good health.

This clone was seen more than once but under ten times. The V call is TRBV28, the J call TRBJ1-5; TRBD1 is a possible D gene (6 bases). CDR3 length: 15 amino acids. V lost 5 bases, J lost 4 bases, and 15 bases lay in between. Germline lookup yields CDR1 MDHEN and CDR2 SYDVKM. The DNA for the CDR3 is TGTGCCAGCAGTAGCAGGGGATGGGTAAATCAGCCCCAGCATTTT. Translated, it gives CASSSRGWVNQPQHF. Filled out from reference TRBV28 and TRBJ1-5, the complete variable domain reads DVKVTQSSRYLVKRTGEKVFLECVQDMDHENMFWYRQDPGLGLRLIYFSYDVKMKEKGDIPEGYSVSREKKERFSLILESASTNQTSMYLCASSSRGWVNQPQHFGDGTRLSIL.

CDR3 residues: CASSLAGASGSSYEQYF. CDR3 sequence (DNA): TGCGCCAGCAGCTTGGCCGGGGCTAGCGGGAGCTCCTACGAGCAGTACTTC. The chain employs TRBV5-1 and TRBJ2-7; 10 nucleotides align to TRBD2. J was trimmed by 0 bases and V by 0 bases; bases with no gene match: 6. The CDR3 length is 17 residues. Per germline, CDR1 SGHRS and CDR2 YFSETQ.

The gene calls are TRBV7-2 and TRBJ2-3, with a possible D match to TRBD1 (5 bases). Germline V gene data show CDR1 as SGHTA and CDR2 as FQGNSA. The CDR3 is 16 amino acids. The V and J ends lost 2 bases and 4 bases respectively, with 16 bases between them. The CDR3 nucleotides read TGTGCCAGCAGCTTAAGGCCAGGGAAAATTGCAGATACGCAGTATTTT. It encodes CASSLRPGKIADTQYF.

The chain couples TRBV6-4 to TRBJ2-2, with a tentative D call TRBD2 (5 bases). Germline V gene lookup returns CDR1 MRHNA and CDR2 SNTAGT. Trimming pared 3 bases from V and 6 bases from J, leaving 11 bases between. The CDR3 loop spans 14 amino acids. The CDR3 region is CASSEVEEAGELFF. The DNA for the CDR3 is TGTGCCAGCAGTGAAGTTGAGGAGGCCGGGGAGCTGTTTTTT.

CDR3 region: CASSESGGTQYF. CDR3 bases: TGTGCCAGCAGTGAATCAGGGGGTACGCAGTATTTT. The V gene is TRBV25-1, the J gene TRBJ2-3; TRBD1 aligns across 7 bases. V shed 1 base, J shed 8 bases, and the junction held 0 bases outside the gene matches. Germline CDR1 reads MGHDK; CDR2 reads SYGVNS. The CDR3 length is 12 residues.

The DNA of the CDR3 is TGTGCCAGCAGGGGAAGGTTAAGGGGCACAGATACGCAGTATTTT. Residues: CASRGRLRGTDTQYF. The gene calls are TRBV28 and TRBJ2-3; D remains ambiguous. V shed 6 bases and J shed 1 base, with 14 bases lying between them. CDR1 is MDHEN, CDR2 SYDVKM, per germline. The CDR3 is made up of 15 amino acids.

V usage is TRBV6-5 and J usage is TRBJ2-7; TRBD2 matches at 10 bases. CDR3 size: 14 residues. Germline V gene sequence: CDR1 MNHEY, CDR2 SVGAGI. Trimming took 4 bases from V and 5 from J; bases not matched to a gene: 5. CDR3 region: CASSLAGGRDEQYF. The CDR3 DNA is TGTGCCAGCAGTTTAGCGGGAGGCCGGGACGAGCAGTACTTC.

Written as DNA, the CDR3 is TGTGCCAGCAGTGAAGTAGGACAGGGATACCATCAGCCCCAGCATTTT. Protein: CASSEVGQGYHQPQHF. The J gene is TRBJ1-5, the V gene TRBV6-1; TRBD1 matches at 8 bases. Germline loops: CDR1 MNHNS, CDR2 SASEGT. This CDR3 is 16 amino acids long. With V trimmed by 1 base and J by 5 bases, 7 bases remained unmatched.

The rearrangement links TRBV7-8 to TRBJ2-1; no clear D. Between the trimmed V and J ends, which lost 7 bases and 3 bases, there was a span of 19 bases. Germline V gene data show CDR1 as SGHVS and CDR2 as FQNEAQ. The CDR3 sequence is 16 residues long. In DNA form, the CDR3 reads TGTGCCAGCAAATCCGATGAAGGGCCGAACTACAATGAGCAGTTCTTC. This encodes CASKSDEGPNYNEQFF.

This chain joins TRBV9 and TRBJ2-1; 14 bases are shared with TRBD2. This CDR3 contains 19 residues. J gave up 0 bases and V 3 bases, and 8 bases lay outside the gene matches. CDR1 and CDR2 (germline): SGDLS, YYNGEE. The CDR3: CASSARGTSGSSSYNEQFF. The CDR3 DNA follows: TGTGCCAGCAGCGCAAGGGGGACTAGCGGGAGTAGCTCCTACAATGAGCAGTTCTTC.

There are a few counts of this clone. The chain has TRBV7-6 and TRBJ1-1; TRBD1 agrees at 9 bases. There are 15 residues in the CDR3. Per germline, CDR1 SGHVS and CDR2 FNYEAQ. Trimming cost V 5 bases and J 5 bases; bases outside gene matches: 9. CDR3 residues: CASSLPDRGRTEAFF. The DNA for the CDR3 is TGTGCCAGCAGCCTACCGGACAGGGGTCGAACTGAAGCTTTCTTT.

This clone was recorded once. The chain joins TRBV28 to TRBJ2-1; 14 nucleotides match TRBD2. The CDR3 runs 15 residues. Trimming cost V 5 bases and J 7 bases; bases outside gene matches: 4. From germline, CDR1 is MDHEN and CDR2 SYDVKM. CDR3 bases: TGTGCCAGCAGTCTGGGACTAGCGGGAGAGAATGAGCAGTTCTTC. Translation gives CASSLGLAGENEQFF.

The V and J genes are TRBV11-2 and TRBJ2-2, with TRBD2 matching 7 bases. The junction had 13 bases not matched to a gene; V was cut back by 5 bases and J by 7 bases. The length of the CDR3 is 16 residues. In germline, CDR1 is SGHAT, CDR2 FQNNGV. The CDR3 sequence: CASSPRGAGDIGELFF. In DNA form, the CDR3 reads TGTGCCAGCAGCCCCCGAGGGGCGGGAGATATCGGGGAGCTGTTTTTT.

J is TRBJ2-1 and V is TRBV27; a possible D gene is TRBD1 (5 bases). The CDR3 has 14 residues. Germline lookup yields CDR1 MNHEY and CDR2 SMNVEV (reference sequence). Between the trimmed V and J ends, which lost 6 bases and 8 bases, there was a span of 17 bases. The DNA for the CDR3 is TGTGCCAGCAGCCTAAAGGGGTTGGGGCATGAGCAGTTCTTC. This translates into CASSLKGLGHEQFF.

The gene calls are TRBV2 and TRBJ1-5; 8 nucleotides agree with TRBD1. The V gene's germline CDR1 is SNHLY and CDR2 FYNNEI. Trimming at V came to 6 bases and at J to 9 bases, leaving 7 bases not matched to a gene. CDR3 length: 13 residues. The CDR3 loop reads CASSLGQGGPQHF. The CDR3 DNA sequence: TGTGCCAGCAGCTTAGGACAGGGTGGGCCCCAGCATTTT. The full variable domain, with the rest looked up from reference TRBV2 and TRBJ1-5, is EPEVTQTPSHQVTQMGQEVILRCVPISNHLYFYWYRQILGQKVEFLVSFYNNEISEKSEIFDDQFSVERPDGSNFTLKIRSTKLEDSAMYFCASSLGQGGPQHFGDGTRLSIL.

The chain is built from TRBV2 and TRBJ2-2; 8 bases line up with TRBD1. The V gene's germline CDR1 is SNHLY and CDR2 FYNNEI. Trimming removed 4 bases from V and 0 bases from J; junction bases left unmatched: 4. The CDR3 is made up of 16 amino acids. The CDR3 nucleotides are TGTGCCAGCAGTGCCCTGGGACAGGCGAACACCGGGGAGCTGTTTTTT. Protein product: CASSALGQANTGELFF.

This clone appeared a few times. J is TRBJ2-7 and V is TRBV25-1; possible D gene TRBD2, 6 bases. Trimming stripped 10 bases from V and 0 bases from J, with 16 bases between. CDR3 length: 14 residues. CDR1 MGHDK and CDR2 SYGVNS come from the germline V gene. CDR3 amino acids: CAIRPGEVSYEQYF. The CDR3 DNA reads TGTGCCATCCGTCCGGGGGAGGTCTCCTACGAGCAGTACTTC.

This chain links TRBV29-1 with TRBJ1-1; 11 bases fit TRBD1. CDR1 SQVTM and CDR2 ANQGSEA come from the germline V gene. There are 12 residues in the CDR3. The V and J ends lost 6 bases and 5 bases, in that order; junction bases with no gene match: 2. Here the CDR3 reads CSVGQGATEAFF. The CDR3 coding sequence is TGCAGCGTAGGACAGGGGGCAACTGAAGCTTTCTTT. The full variable domain, its missing parts supplied by reference TRBV29-1 and TRBJ1-1, is SAVISQKPSRDICQRGTSLTIQCQVDSQVTMMFWYRQQPGQSLTLIATANQGSEATYESGFVIDKFPISRPNLTFSTLTVSNMSPEDSSIYLCSVGQGATEAFFGQGTRLTVV.

This clone was seen once. The rearrangement joins TRBV2 to TRBJ2-1; perhaps TRBD2 as D (5 bases). Germline CDR1 is SNHLY and CDR2 is FYNNEI. Trimming shortened V by 3 bases and J by 9 bases, and 15 bases separated the two germline ends. The length of the CDR3 is 14 residues. The CDR3 region is CASSDGGYAVEQFF. In nucleotides, the CDR3 is TGTGCCAGCAGTGACGGAGGTTACGCGGTTGAGCAGTTCTTC.

The chain joins TRBV5-4 to TRBJ2-5; no firm D call. CDR3 length equals 13 residues. Germline CDR1 and CDR2: SGHNT and YYREEE (reference sequence). V lost 2 bases to trimming and J lost 1 base, with 6 bases between them. CDR3 in DNA: TGTGCCAGCAGCTTTTATTTCCAAGAGACCCAGTACTTC. As protein: CASSFYFQETQYF.

V usage is TRBV7-7 and J usage is TRBJ2-5, with 16 bases lining up with TRBD2. The CDR3 length is 17 residues. Germline V gene data show CDR1 as SSHAT and CDR2 as FNYEAQ (reference sequence). The V gene end was trimmed by 5 bases and the J gene end by 5 bases; junction bases not matched to a gene: 8. Here the CDR3 reads CASSPGTSGRAVETQYF. CDR3 nucleotides: TGTGCCAGCAGCCCCGGGACTAGCGGGAGGGCCGTTGAGACCCAGTACTTC. The complete variable domain, with remaining parts taken from reference TRBV7-7 and TRBJ2-5, reads GAGVSQSPRYKVTKRGQDVTLRCDPISSHATLYWYQQALGQGPEFLTYFNYEAQPDKSGLPSDRFSAERPEGSISTLTIQRTEQRDSAMYRCASSPGTSGRAVETQYFGPGTRLLVL.

CDR3 loop: CASSVRWGGDYEQYF. The CDR3 coding sequence is TGTGCCAGCAGTGTTCGTTGGGGGGGGGACTACGAGCAGTACTTC. This chain uses TRBV6-1 with TRBJ2-7, with 7 nucleotides matching TRBD2. The V segment lost 4 bases and the J segment 3 bases; nucleotides outside the gene matches: 9. This CDR3 is built from 15 residues. Germline V CDR1 and CDR2: MNHNS, SASEGT.

In this sample, this clone turned up a few times. J is TRBJ1-2 and V is TRBV5-1; 7 bases map to TRBD1. V gave up 1 base and J gave up 2 bases; unmatched junction bases: 5. CDR3 size: 15 residues. CDR1 SGHRS and CDR2 YFSETQ come from the germline V gene. Here the CDR3 reads CASSLSTGLNYGYTF. The CDR3 nucleotides are TGCGCCAGCAGCTTGTCGACAGGGTTGAACTATGGCTACACCTTC.

This chain links TRBV7-7 with TRBJ2-1; tentatively, D is TRBD1 (5 bases). Germline loops: CDR1 SSHAT, CDR2 FNYEAQ (reference sequence). The CDR3 runs 15 residues. Trimming stripped 6 bases from V and 0 bases from J, with 12 bases between. This chain's CDR3 is CASSQTGSSYNEQFF. The CDR3 DNA sequence: TGTGCCAGCAGTCAAACAGGAAGCTCCTACAATGAGCAGTTCTTC. Complete variable domain (other parts from reference TRBV7-7 and TRBJ2-1): GAGVSQSPRYKVTKRGQDVTLRCDPISSHATLYWYQQALGQGPEFLTYFNYEAQPDKSGLPSDRFSAERPEGSISTLTIQRTEQRDSAMYRCASSQTGSSYNEQFFGPGTRLTVL.

The rearrangement uses TRBV25-1 and TRBJ2-2; D is unclear. This CDR3 is built from 14 residues. Looked up from germline, CDR1 is MGHDK and CDR2 is SYGVNS. The V gene lost 2 bases and the J gene lost 4 bases, with 8 bases spanning the gap. This chain's CDR3 is CASSEPASTGELFF. Written as DNA, the CDR3 is TGTGCCAGCAGTGAACCTGCCTCCACCGGGGAGCTGTTTTTT.

The chain has TRBV19 and TRBJ2-3; D is undetermined. Deletions cut 3 bases from V and 2 bases from J, with 12 bases between. CDR1 is LNHDA, CDR2 SQIVND, per germline (reference sequence). The CDR3 spans 15 residues. CDR3 sequence reads: CASSISARFTDTQYF. In DNA, the CDR3 is TGTGCCAGTAGTATCTCGGCCCGATTCACAGATACGCAGTATTTT.